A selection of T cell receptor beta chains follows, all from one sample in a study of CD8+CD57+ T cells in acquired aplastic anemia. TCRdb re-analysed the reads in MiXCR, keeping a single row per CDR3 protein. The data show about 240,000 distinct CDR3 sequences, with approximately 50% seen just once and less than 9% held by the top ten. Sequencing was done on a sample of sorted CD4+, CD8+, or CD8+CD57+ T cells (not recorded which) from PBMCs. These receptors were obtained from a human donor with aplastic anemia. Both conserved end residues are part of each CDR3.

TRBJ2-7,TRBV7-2,CASTMTFPGEQYF
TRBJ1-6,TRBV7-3,CASSLYSRDGNSPLHF
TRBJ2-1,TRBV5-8,CASSTDRGLGVSYNEQFF
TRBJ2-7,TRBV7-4,CASSLECSYEQYF
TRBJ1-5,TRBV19,CASSTGTVSNQPQHF
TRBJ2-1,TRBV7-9,CASGPQALNSYNEQFF
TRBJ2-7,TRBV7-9,CASSLGGLLYEQYF
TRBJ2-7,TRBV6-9,CASSLAGTNTYEQYF
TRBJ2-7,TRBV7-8,CASEVTGTGIYEQYF
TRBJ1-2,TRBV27,CASSYFGTGAYYGYTF